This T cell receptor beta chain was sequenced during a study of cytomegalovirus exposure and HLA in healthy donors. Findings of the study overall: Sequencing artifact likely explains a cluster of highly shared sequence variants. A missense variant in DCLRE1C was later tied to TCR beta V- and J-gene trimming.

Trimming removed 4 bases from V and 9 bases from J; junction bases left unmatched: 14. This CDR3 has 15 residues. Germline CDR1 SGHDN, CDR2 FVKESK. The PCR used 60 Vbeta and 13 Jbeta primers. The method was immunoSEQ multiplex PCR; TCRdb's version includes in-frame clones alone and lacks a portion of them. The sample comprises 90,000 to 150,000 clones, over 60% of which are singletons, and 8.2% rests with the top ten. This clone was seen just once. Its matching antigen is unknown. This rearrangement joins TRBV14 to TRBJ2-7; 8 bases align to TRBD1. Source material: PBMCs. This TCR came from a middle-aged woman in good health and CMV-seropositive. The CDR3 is CASSPRTIQGARQYF. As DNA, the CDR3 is TGTGCCAGCAGCCCCAGGACCATCCAGGGGGCGCGGCAGTACTTC.